Listed below are T cell receptor beta chains from one sample, sequenced in a study of OX40 agonist ivuxolimab in advanced cancers. Produced via immunoSEQ multiplex PCR; TCRdb's table is partial and in-frame only. This sample has about 51,000 clones; about 86% occur once, and the top ten carry less than 4%. Sequenced material: CD4+ or CD8+ T cells sorted from blood, taken in a trial of the OX40 agonist ivuxolimab. The receptors shown here come from an adult with an advanced solid tumor such as melanoma, head and neck, liver or kidney cancer. CDR3s include the opening cysteine and the closing phenylalanine or tryptophan. Fields, in order: clone size, D gene, V gene, J gene, CDR3 protein, CDR3 DNA. D genes are given only for firm matches. Clone size, where shown, is once, few, many, or a class for clones that have expanded.

size: NA
D: NA
V: TRBV7-9
J: TRBJ1-2
CDR3: CASSLGGLGANYGYTF
DNA: TGTGCCAGCAGCTTAGGGGGACTGGGAGCTAACTATGGCTACACCTTC

size: NA
D: NA
V: TRBV7-2
J: TRBJ1-2
CDR3: CASSLSNNYGYTF
DNA: TGTGCCAGCAGCTTATCGAATAACTATGGCTACACCTTC

size: once
D: NA
V: TRBV5-5
J: TRBJ2-2
CDR3: CASSPSGTGELFF
DNA: TGTGCCAGCAGCCCCTCTGGCACCGGGGAGCTGTTTTTT

size: NA
D: NA
V: TRBV6-5
J: TRBJ1-2
CDR3: CASSYRTQGGNGYTF
DNA: TGTGCCAGCAGTTACCGGACTCAGGGAGGGAATGGCTACACCTTC

size: few
D: NA
V: TRBV5-4
J: TRBJ2-2
CDR3: CASSRLGGPGELFF
DNA: TGTGCCAGCAGCCGTCTCGGGGGGCCCGGGGAGCTGTTTTTT

size: NA
D: TRBD1
V: TRBV5-4
J: TRBJ2-3
CDR3: CASSPGQSNTGTQYF
DNA: TGTGCCAGCAGCCCGGGACAGTCCAACACGGGTACGCAGTATTTT

size: NA
D: TRBD1
V: TRBV18
J: TRBJ1-2
CDR3: CASSRTGTGYGYTF
DNA: TGTGCCAGCTCCCGCACCGGGACAGGGTATGGCTACACCTTC

size: NA
D: NA
V: TRBV5-1
J: TRBJ2-1
CDR3: CASSKGGDYNEQFF
DNA: TGCGCCAGCAGTAAAGGGGGGGACTACAATGAGCAGTTCTTC

size: NA
D: NA
V: TRBV6-5
J: TRBJ1-4
CDR3: CASSRVGGRVEKLFF
DNA: TGTGCCAGCAGCCGTGTAGGGGGGCGGGTTGAAAAACTGTTTTTT

size: NA
D: NA
V: TRBV11-2
J: TRBJ1-4
CDR3: CASSLGRVTNEKLFF
DNA: TGTGCCAGCAGCTTAGGCAGGGTAACTAATGAAAAACTGTTTTTT

size: NA
D: TRBD1
V: TRBV6-5
J: TRBJ1-6
CDR3: CASSYGQGISPLHF
DNA: TGTGCCAGCAGTTACGGACAGGGGATCTCACCCCTCCACTTT

size: NA
D: NA
V: TRBV7-3
J: TRBJ2-7
CDR3: CASSLRSGSYEQYF
DNA: TGTGCCAGCAGCTTACGGTCCGGCTCCTACGAGCAGTACTTC

size: NA
D: NA
V: TRBV18
J: TRBJ2-5
CDR3: CASSPAGETQYF
DNA: TGTGCCAGCTCACCGGCGGGTGAGACCCAGTACTTC

size: few
D: NA
V: TRBV12-2
J: TRBJ1-5
CDR3: CASRLAPVGTNQPQHF
DNA: TGTGCAAGTCGCTTAGCCCCGGTAGGAACCAATCAGCCCCAGCATTTT

size: NA
D: TRBD2
V: TRBV4-2
J: TRBJ2-3
CDR3: CASSLQAGGGTDTQYF
DNA: TGTGCCAGCAGCCTTCAAGCGGGGGGAGGGACAGATACGCAGTATTTT

size: few
D: TRBD1
V: TRBV29-1
J: TRBJ1-2
CDR3: CSVVGTGKDYTF
DNA: TGCAGCGTTGTAGGGACAGGGAAGGACTACACCTTC

size: NA
D: NA
V: TRBV6-5
J: TRBJ2-3
CDR3: CASGKDRLGADTQYF
DNA: TGTGCCAGCGGAAAAGACCGCCTCGGTGCAGATACGCAGTATTTT

size: NA
D: TRBD1
V: TRBV13
J: TRBJ1-2
CDR3: CASSAGQGDYGYTF
DNA: TGTGCCAGCAGCGCCGGACAGGGCGACTATGGCTACACCTTC

size: once
D: NA
V: TRBV28
J: TRBJ1-4
CDR3: CASSPLSPHQGTNEKLFF
DNA: TGTGCCAGCAGCCCCCTCTCCCCTCATCAGGGCACCAATGAAAAACTGTTTTTT

size: NA
D: NA
V: TRBV21-1
J: TRBJ1-2
CDR3: CASSKGVVGYTF
DNA: TGTGCCAGCAGCAAAGGGGTGGTCGGCTACACCTTC

size: NA
D: NA
V: TRBV6-1
J: TRBJ1-6
CDR3: CASRRDTDSPLHF
DNA: TGTGCCAGCAGACGGGACACCGATTCACCCCTCCACTTT

size: NA
D: TRBD2
V: TRBV4-3
J: TRBJ2-1
CDR3: CASSQRAGTSGGAILNEQFF
DNA: TGCGCCAGCAGCCAAAGGGCCGGGACTAGCGGGGGGGCCATTTTAAATGAGCAGTTCTTC

size: once
D: NA
V: TRBV5-6
J: TRBJ1-1
CDR3: CASSLTASDTEAFF
DNA: TGTGCCAGCAGCTTGACGGCATCGGACACTGAAGCTTTCTTT

size: few
D: NA
V: TRBV18
J: TRBJ2-6
CDR3: CASSTSSGANVLTF
DNA: TGTGCCAGCTCAACAAGCTCTGGGGCCAACGTCCTGACTTTC

size: NA
D: NA
V: TRBV29-1
J: TRBJ2-1
CDR3: CSVIRAAPYNEQFF
DNA: TGCAGCGTCATAAGGGCCGCACCTTACAATGAGCAGTTCTTC

size: medium-sized
D: TRBD1
V: TRBV27
J: TRBJ2-6
CDR3: CASTQRGTGVTGANVLTF
DNA: TGTGCCAGCACCCAGAGGGGGACAGGGGTGACTGGGGCCAACGTCCTGACTTTC

size: NA
D: NA
V: TRBV5-4
J: TRBJ1-6
CDR3: CASSRGTVNSPLHF
DNA: TGTGCCAGCAGCCGGGGGACTGTTAATTCACCCCTCCACTTT

size: NA
D: TRBD2
V: TRBV10-3
J: TRBJ2-1
CDR3: CAIRGSGGEYNEQFF
DNA: TGTGCCATCAGGGGAAGCGGGGGGGAATACAATGAGCAGTTCTTC

size: NA
D: NA
V: TRBV4-1
J: TRBJ2-3
CDR3: CASSQTLSSTDTQYF
DNA: TGCGCCAGCAGCCAAACCCTATCTAGCACAGATACGCAGTATTTT

size: NA
D: NA
V: TRBV11-3
J: TRBJ2-1
CDR3: CASSAREGEQFF
DNA: TGTGCCAGCAGCGCCCGTGAGGGTGAGCAGTTCTTC

size: NA
D: NA
V: TRBV9
J: TRBJ2-7
CDR3: CASSVGAGARSYEQYF
DNA: TGTGCCAGCAGCGTAGGGGCGGGGGCAAGATCCTACGAGCAGTACTTC

size: NA
D: NA
V: TRBV2
J: TRBJ2-7
CDR3: CASSPTYEQYF
DNA: TGTGCCAGCAGTCCCACCTACGAGCAGTACTTC

size: few
D: NA
V: TRBV6-5
J: TRBJ1-1
CDR3: CASNLQLNTEAFF
DNA: TGTGCCAGCAATCTCCAGTTGAACACTGAAGCTTTCTTT

size: NA
D: NA
V: TRBV5-1
J: TRBJ1-5
CDR3: CASSQDGDSNQPQHF
DNA: TGCGCCAGCAGTCAAGACGGCGATAGCAATCAGCCCCAGCATTTT

size: NA
D: NA
V: TRBV5-4
J: TRBJ1-5
CDR3: CASSLDLLLSNQPQHF
DNA: TGTGCCAGCAGCTTGGACCTCCTCCTTAGCAATCAGCCCCAGCATTTT

size: NA
D: NA
V: TRBV5-4
J: TRBJ2-7
CDR3: CASSLGSGARTGEQYF
DNA: TGTGCCAGCAGCTTGGGGTCAGGGGCCCGGACGGGCGAGCAGTACTTC

size: once
D: NA
V: TRBV18
J: TRBJ2-2
CDR3: CASSLGQSNTGELFF
DNA: TGTGCCAGCTCACTCGGACAGTCGAACACCGGGGAGCTGTTTTTT

size: NA
D: NA
V: TRBV6-6
J: TRBJ1-2
CDR3: CASSLNRAANYGYTF
DNA: TGTGCCAGCAGTTTAAACAGGGCAGCTAACTATGGCTACACCTTC

size: NA
D: NA
V: TRBV7-3
J: TRBJ2-3
CDR3: CASSLLGSRTDTQYF
DNA: TGTGCCAGCAGCTTATTGGGGTCCCGCACAGATACGCAGTATTTT

size: NA
D: TRBD2
V: TRBV29-1
J: TRBJ2-1
CDR3: CSVRGGGDDYNEQFF
DNA: TGCAGCGTTCGGGGCGGGGGGGATGACTACAATGAGCAGTTCTTC

size: once
D: TRBD1
V: TRBV6-5
J: TRBJ2-7
CDR3: CASSLQGAYGAYEQYF
DNA: TGTGCCAGCAGTTTACAGGGGGCTTATGGTGCCTACGAGCAGTACTTC

size: NA
D: NA
V: TRBV11-2
J: TRBJ2-7
CDR3: CASSIGQPSYEQYF
DNA: TGTGCCAGCAGCATCGGACAGCCCTCCTACGAGCAGTACTTC

size: NA
D: NA
V: TRBV5-4
J: TRBJ2-5
CDR3: CASSQMRETQYF
DNA: TGTGCCAGCAGCCAAATGCGAGAGACCCAGTACTTC

size: NA
D: TRBD1
V: TRBV19
J: TRBJ1-1
CDR3: CASSITGGITEAFF
DNA: TGTGCCAGTAGTATAACAGGGGGGATCACTGAAGCTTTCTTT

size: NA
D: NA
V: TRBV4-3
J: TRBJ1-4
CDR3: CASSQDRLGGPNEKLFF
DNA: TGCGCCAGCAGCCAAGATCGGTTGGGAGGGCCGAATGAAAAACTGTTTTTT

size: NA
D: NA
V: TRBV15
J: TRBJ2-7
CDR3: CATSRASSYEQYF
DNA: TGTGCCACCAGCAGAGCGAGCTCCTACGAGCAGTACTTC

size: NA
D: NA
V: TRBV11-2
J: TRBJ2-1
CDR3: CASSLDRGNEQFF
DNA: TGTGCCAGCAGCTTAGATAGGGGTAATGAGCAGTTCTTC

size: NA
D: NA
V: TRBV5-1
J: TRBJ1-1
CDR3: CASSSTQGNTEAFF
DNA: TGCGCCAGCAGCTCCACACAGGGTAACACTGAAGCTTTCTTT

size: NA
D: TRBD2
V: TRBV4-2
J: TRBJ2-3
CDR3: CASSQDSSGGRGTDTQYF
DNA: TGTGCCAGCAGCCAAGATTCTAGCGGGGGACGGGGCACAGATACGCAGTATTTT

size: NA
D: NA
V: TRBV2
J: TRBJ2-5
CDR3: CASSRDRRRGETQYF
DNA: TGTGCCAGCAGTCGCGACAGGCGGCGGGGGGAGACCCAGTACTTC

size: NA
D: NA
V: TRBV19
J: TRBJ2-3
CDR3: CASSIVDGGTDTQYF
DNA: TGTGCCAGTAGTATAGTAGATGGTGGCACAGATACGCAGTATTTT

size: few
D: TRBD1
V: TRBV7-8
J: TRBJ2-1
CDR3: CASSAGTGLYNEQFF
DNA: TGTGCCAGCAGCGCCGGGACAGGGCTATACAATGAGCAGTTCTTC

size: NA
D: NA
V: TRBV5-4
J: TRBJ2-3
CDR3: CASSLSGGAYTQYF
DNA: TGTGCCAGCAGCTTGTCAGGGGGGGCTTATACGCAGTATTTT

size: NA
D: TRBD2
V: TRBV27
J: TRBJ2-3
CDR3: CASSWGLAGADTQYF
DNA: TGTGCCAGCAGTTGGGGACTAGCGGGGGCAGATACGCAGTATTTT

size: NA
D: NA
V: TRBV7-2
J: TRBJ1-2
CDR3: CASTFYGALSHGYTF
DNA: TGTGCCAGCACCTTCTATGGGGCACTTAGTCATGGCTACACCTTC

size: NA
D: NA
V: TRBV4-2
J: TRBJ2-2
CDR3: CASSQESGNTGELFF
DNA: TGTGCCAGCAGCCAAGAGTCAGGCAACACCGGGGAGCTGTTTTTT

size: NA
D: NA
V: TRBV19
J: TRBJ2-1
CDR3: CASSTPTRYNEQFF
DNA: TGTGCCAGTAGTACACCTACTAGGTACAATGAGCAGTTCTTC

size: NA
D: TRBD1
V: TRBV9
J: TRBJ2-6
CDR3: CASSVRQGAAIGANVLTF
DNA: TGTGCCAGCAGCGTACGTCAGGGGGCGGCAATTGGGGCCAACGTCCTGACTTTC

size: NA
D: NA
V: TRBV15
J: TRBJ1-4
CDR3: CATSRERALIVNEKLFF
DNA: TGTGCCACCAGCAGAGAAAGGGCCCTCATTGTTAATGAAAAACTGTTTTTT